The rows below give T cell receptor beta chains drawn from one sample of a study of beta chain features in type 1 diabetes. Method: immunoSEQ multiplex PCR; TCRdb's copy keeps in-frame clones and lacks some. The data contain a few hundred thousand clones, approximately 15% of them seen just once; the ten biggest clones take up around 0.016%. Material for sequencing was naive CD4+ T cells from blood. The receptors come from a man aged 30 to 39 with type 1 diabetes. Both conserved end residues are part of each CDR3. Fields, in order: CDR3 protein, CDR3 DNA, clone size, J gene, D gene, V gene. D genes are given only for firm matches. Size is omitted from some rows. Given values are once, few, many or a class for expanded clones.

CASSLLAGHNEQFF,TGCGCCAGCAGCTTACTAGCGGGGCATAATGAGCAGTTCTTC,few,TRBJ2-1,TRBD2,TRBV5-1
CASSFIGLAGGADTQYF,TGCGCCAGCAGCTTTATAGGACTAGCGGGAGGAGCCGATACGCAGTATTTT,NA,TRBJ2-3,TRBD2,TRBV5-1
CAISETSAAYGYTF,TGTGCCATCAGTGAAACTTCGGCGGCCTATGGCTACACCTTC,NA,TRBJ1-2,NA,TRBV10-3
CAGARYNEQFF,TGTGCCGGGGCCCGGTATAATGAGCAGTTCTTC,few,TRBJ2-1,NA,TRBV30
CASSILSEETQYF,TGTGCCAGTAGTATATTATCGGAAGAGACCCAGTACTTC,few,TRBJ2-5,NA,TRBV19
CASSVEAGRTLDTQYF,TGTGCCAGCAGCGTAGAGGCGGGTCGGACCTTGGATACCCAGTACTTC,few,TRBJ2-5,NA,TRBV9
CASSTSTTGSVQPQHF,TGTGCCAGTAGTACATCAACGACAGGGTCCGTTCAGCCCCAGCATTTT,NA,TRBJ1-5,TRBD1,TRBV19
CASSHTEVRVSTGELFF,TGTGCCAGCAGCCATACGGAGGTCCGGGTATCCACCGGGGAGCTGTTTTTT,NA,TRBJ2-2,NA,TRBV7-8
CATSSSGQGGNEQFF,TGTGCCACCTCTTCTAGCGGCCAAGGCGGCAATGAGCAGTTCTTC,few,TRBJ2-1,TRBD2,TRBV7-3
CASRHLAGAKNIQYF,TGTGCCAGTAGACATCTAGCGGGAGCCAAAAACATTCAGTACTTC,NA,TRBJ2-4,TRBD2,TRBV19
CASSSGTGGRYEQYF,TGTGCCAGCAGCTCGGGGACAGGGGGGCGCTACGAGCAGTACTTC,few,TRBJ2-7,TRBD1,TRBV7-2
CASSLQGVGYTF,TGTGCCAGCAGCTTACAGGGGGTAGGCTACACCTTC,NA,TRBJ1-2,TRBD1,TRBV5-5
CASSLLAGNTGELFF,TGTGCCAGCAGTCTACTAGCGGGGAACACCGGGGAGCTGTTTTTT,NA,TRBJ2-2,TRBD2,TRBV28
CASSEAGVQPQHF,TGTGCCAGCAGTGAAGCAGGGGTTCAGCCCCAGCATTTT,few,TRBJ1-5,NA,TRBV6-1
CASSPLALPTYEQYF,TGCGCCAGCAGCCCTCTAGCGCTACCCACCTACGAGCAGTACTTC,NA,TRBJ2-7,NA,TRBV4-3
CAGTSAGTGTYEQYF,TGTGCCGGAACTTCTGCCGGGACAGGGACCTACGAGCAGTACTTC,NA,TRBJ2-7,TRBD1,TRBV30
CASSFGTDYEQYF,TGTGCCAGCAGTTTCGGGACAGACTACGAGCAGTACTTC,few,TRBJ2-7,TRBD1,TRBV6-6
CASSPPLGRENFDEQFF,TGTGCCAGCAGTCCACCCCTAGGGCGGGAGAATTTCGATGAGCAGTTCTTC,NA,TRBJ2-1,TRBD2,TRBV28
CAWSPHLNRGYTGELFF,TGTGCCTGGAGTCCACACTTAAACAGGGGGTACACCGGGGAGCTGTTTTTT,NA,TRBJ2-2,TRBD1,TRBV30
CASSPGQGPDTQYF,TGTGCCAGCAGTCCAGGACAGGGGCCAGATACGCAGTATTTT,NA,TRBJ2-3,TRBD1,TRBV28
CASSPAVLGYGYTF,TGTGCCAGCAGTCCCGCGGTACTAGGATATGGCTACACCTTC,NA,TRBJ1-2,NA,TRBV28
CASSPPERELFF,TGTGCCAGCTCACCACCGGAGCGGGAGCTGTTTTTT,NA,TRBJ2-2,NA,TRBV18
CATRGQGNEQYF,TGTGCCACCAGAGGACAGGGGAACGAGCAGTACTTC,few,TRBJ2-7,TRBD1,TRBV15
CASSGRPLTKAIEQYF,TGTGCCAGCAGCGGAAGGCCCCTGACTAAGGCGATCGAGCAGTACTTC,NA,TRBJ2-7,NA,TRBV28
CACSDRAPYEQYF,TGTGCCTGCTCGGACAGGGCACCCTACGAGCAGTACTTC,NA,TRBJ2-7,TRBD1,TRBV6-6
CAWSVLKNTEAFF,TGTGCCTGGAGTGTACTGAAGAACACTGAAGCTTTCTTT,NA,TRBJ1-1,NA,TRBV30
CATSRLLAGVNEQFF,TGTGCCACCAGCAGATTACTAGCGGGAGTCAATGAGCAGTTCTTC,NA,TRBJ2-1,TRBD2,TRBV15
CASSQDRDTQYF,TGTGCCAGCAGCCAAGACAGAGATACGCAGTATTTT,few,TRBJ2-3,NA,TRBV4-2
CASGENIQYF,TGTGCCAGCGGAGAAAACATTCAGTACTTC,few,TRBJ2-4,NA,TRBV7-8
CASSLGGAGELFF,TGTGCCAGCAGCTTAGGCGGGGCCGGGGAGCTGTTTTTT,NA,TRBJ2-2,NA,TRBV7-9
CASSSGTGTNIQYF,TGTGCCAGCAGTTCCGGGACAGGGACAAACATTCAGTACTTC,NA,TRBJ2-4,TRBD1,TRBV6-5
CATLQDSGDYEQYF,TGTGCCACCCTGCAGGACAGCGGCGACTACGAGCAGTACTTC,NA,TRBJ2-7,NA,TRBV2
CASSVAGDSNTGELFF,TGTGCCAGCAGCGTAGCGGGGGATTCGAACACCGGGGAGCTGTTTTTT,few,TRBJ2-2,NA,TRBV9
CAISTGGLNTEAFF,TGTGCCATCTCGACAGGGGGCCTGAACACTGAAGCTTTCTTT,NA,TRBJ1-1,TRBD1,TRBV28
CASSLDATSGDNEQFF,TGTGCCAGCAGCTTAGATGCGACTAGCGGGGACAATGAGCAGTTCTTC,few,TRBJ2-1,TRBD2,TRBV5-4
CASSQEAQGPYNEQFF,TGTGCCAGCAGCCAAGAGGCACAGGGTCCATACAATGAGCAGTTCTTC,NA,TRBJ2-1,NA,TRBV4-2
CASSSGRDRGKDEQFF,TGTGCCAGCAGCTCGGGCCGGGACAGGGGGAAGGATGAGCAGTTCTTC,NA,TRBJ2-1,TRBD1,TRBV7-9
CASSSAPGGSIGETQYF,TGTGCCAGCTCCTCAGCACCGGGAGGGTCGATCGGAGAGACCCAGTACTTC,few,TRBJ2-5,TRBD2,TRBV18
CASGLVIGQNTEAFF,TGTGCTAGTGGTTTGGTAATAGGACAGAACACTGAAGCTTTCTTT,few,TRBJ1-1,NA,TRBV12-5
CASGLGGEYNEQFF,TGTGCCAGTGGACTAGGCGGGGAATACAATGAGCAGTTCTTC,few,TRBJ2-1,TRBD2,TRBV28
CASSQENSGRAINEQFF,TGCGCCAGCAGCCAAGAAAACAGCGGGAGGGCCATCAATGAGCAGTTCTTC,few,TRBJ2-1,TRBD2,TRBV4-3
CASSRQGAEQFF,TGTGCCAGTAGTAGGCAGGGTGCTGAGCAGTTCTTC,few,TRBJ2-1,NA,TRBV19
CSARTGGSNQPQHF,TGCAGCGCCCGGACAGGGGGCAGCAATCAGCCCCAGCATTTT,NA,TRBJ1-5,TRBD1,TRBV29-1
CASSPQGATNEKLFF,TGTGCCAGCTCTCCTCAGGGTGCTACTAATGAAAAACTGTTTTTT,NA,TRBJ1-4,NA,TRBV18
CASSPQTGRTEAFF,TGTGCCAGCAGCCCCCAGACAGGGAGAACTGAAGCTTTCTTT,NA,TRBJ1-1,TRBD1,TRBV7-9
CASSLEGLAGPTGELFF,TGCGCCAGCAGCTTGGAGGGGTTAGCGGGGCCCACCGGGGAGCTGTTTTTT,NA,TRBJ2-2,TRBD2,TRBV5-1
CASSSDRGEQYF,TGTGCCAGCAGCTCGGACAGGGGCGAGCAGTACTTC,NA,TRBJ2-7,TRBD1,TRBV7-9
CASTRQGPPYGYTF,TGTGCCAGCACCAGACAGGGGCCCCCCTATGGCTACACCTTC,few,TRBJ1-2,TRBD1,TRBV2
CASSYIGATFETEAFF,TGTGCCAGCAGTTACATCGGTGCCACCTTTGAGACTGAAGCTTTCTTT,few,TRBJ1-1,NA,TRBV6-5
CSVEGHEQFF,TGCAGCGTTGAGGGGCATGAGCAGTTCTTC,NA,TRBJ2-1,NA,TRBV29-1
CATGGLAGVGPGANVLTF,TGCGCCACCGGGGGACTAGCGGGAGTCGGGCCTGGGGCCAACGTCCTGACTTTC,NA,TRBJ2-6,TRBD2,TRBV5-1
CSVARDRGWSHTEAFF,TGCAGCGTGGCCAGGGACAGGGGGTGGTCTCACACTGAAGCTTTCTTT,NA,TRBJ1-1,TRBD1,TRBV29-1
CASSEAPDYGYTF,TGTGCCAGCAGTGAAGCTCCAGACTATGGCTACACCTTC,NA,TRBJ1-2,NA,TRBV2